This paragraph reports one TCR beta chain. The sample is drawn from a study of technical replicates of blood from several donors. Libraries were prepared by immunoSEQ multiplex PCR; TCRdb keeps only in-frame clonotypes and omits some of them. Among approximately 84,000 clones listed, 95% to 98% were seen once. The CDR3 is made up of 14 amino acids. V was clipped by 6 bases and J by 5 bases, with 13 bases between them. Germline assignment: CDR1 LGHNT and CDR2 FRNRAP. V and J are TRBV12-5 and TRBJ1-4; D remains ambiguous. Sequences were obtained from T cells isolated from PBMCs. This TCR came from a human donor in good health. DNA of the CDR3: TGTGCTAGTGGGGCAGACGGGTCGAATGAAAAACTGTTTTTT. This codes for CASGADGSNEKLFF.